Here is one T cell receptor (beta chain) with its context. The data are from a study of T cells in Graves' hyperthyroidism and ophthalmopathy. Amplification of TCR beta CDR3 regions used RNA as the template. With the HTBI primer set, the TCR CDR3 went through a first round of RT-PCR. TCRdb reanalysed the multiplex PCR reads using MiXCR and keeps one entry per CDR3 protein. Of about 95,000 distinct CDR3 sequences listed, 35% to 45% are singletons. This clonotype was obtained from a woman in her 30s with Graves' hyperthyroidism. The sequenced material came from peripheral blood or thyroid tissue (not recorded which).

This CDR3 is CASSLPGGRGTEAFF. For the CDR3, the DNA is TGTGCCAGCAGCTTACCCGGGGGCAGGGGCACTGAAGCTTTCTTT. This chain joins TRBV7-9 and TRBJ1-1; a weak D match, TRBD1 (6 bases). Looked up from germline, CDR1 is SEHNR and CDR2 is FQNEAQ (reference sequence). The CDR3 has 15 amino acids. V was cut by 2 bases and J by 4 bases, with 14 bases left in between.